These T cell receptor beta chains were read from a single sample in a study of T cell changes during pregnancy in multiple sclerosis. Data came from immunoSEQ multiplex PCR; TCRdb stores just in-frame clones and leaves some out. The sample shows about 120,000 clones, over 85% of them seen only once. Sequenced here: peripheral blood, sampled before pregnancy. These receptors were obtained from a female donor with multiple sclerosis, enrolled in a pregnancy study. Both conserved end residues are part of each CDR3. A D gene is named only where the DNA matches it firmly. Some rows have no size entry. The others give once, few or many, or a class for an expanded clone.

v_call	j_call	d_call	cdr3_length	clone_size	cdr3_aa	cdr3_nt
TRBV20-1	TRBJ2-5	TRBD2	11	-	CSVRGGETQYF	TGCAGTGTGCGGGGGGGGGAGACCCAGTACTTC
TRBV28	TRBJ2-2	TRBD1	16	-	CASSAGGTGDTGELFF	TGTGCCAGCAGCGCCGGCGGGACAGGGGACACCGGGGAGCTGTTTTTT
TRBV2	TRBJ1-1	TRBD1	14	-	CASRKDRQNTEAFF	TGTGCCAGCAGGAAGGACAGGCAGAACACTGAAGCTTTCTTT
TRBV28	TRBJ1-2	-	14	-	CASSFTGIHYGYTF	TGTGCCAGCAGTTTTACAGGGATCCACTATGGCTACACCTTC
TRBV7-9	TRBJ2-3	TRBD2	17	-	CASSLLPSGDVSDTQYF	TGTGCCAGCAGCTTACTTCCTAGCGGGGACGTCTCAGATACGCAGTATTTT
TRBV19	TRBJ2-3	TRBD2	15	-	CASSTTSGSTDTQYF	TGTGCCAGTTCTACGACTAGCGGCTCAACAGATACGCAGTATTTT
TRBV19	TRBJ1-5	-	15	-	CASNAGLAGNQPQHF	TGTGCCAGTAACGCAGGGCTTGCCGGGAATCAGCCCCAGCATTTT
TRBV6-5	TRBJ2-1	TRBD2	14	-	CASTPSGREDEQFF	TGTGCCAGCACCCCCAGCGGGAGGGAGGATGAGCAGTTCTTC
TRBV11-2	TRBJ2-1	TRBD2	14	-	CASIERGGYNEQFF	TGTGCCAGCATCGAGCGGGGGGGCTACAATGAGCAGTTCTTC
TRBV10-3	TRBJ2-7	-	14	-	CAISDGSGYYEQYF	TGTGCCATCAGTGACGGGAGCGGGTATTACGAGCAGTACTTC
TRBV14	TRBJ2-7	-	14	once	CASSQDRNSYEQYF	TGTGCCAGCAGCCAAGATCGGAACAGCTACGAGCAGTACTTC
TRBV11-2	TRBJ2-3	TRBD2	15	-	CASSLGGTSVDTQYF	TGTGCCAGCAGCTTAGGGGGGACTAGCGTGGATACGCAGTATTTT
TRBV7-7	TRBJ1-4	TRBD1	13	-	CASGDRGGGKLFF	TGTGCCAGCGGCGACAGGGGAGGCGGAAAACTGTTTTTT
TRBV9	TRBJ2-1	-	15	once	CASSVSVATYNEQFF	TGTGCCAGCAGCGTAAGTGTAGCGACCTACAATGAGCAGTTCTTC
TRBV6-5	TRBJ1-2	-	16	-	CASSYSTQPGRDGYTF	TGTGCCAGCAGTTACTCGACGCAGCCCGGGAGAGATGGCTACACCTTC
TRBV9	TRBJ1-4	-	14	-	CASSVAPVNEKLFF	TGTGCCAGCAGCGTAGCCCCAGTGAATGAAAAACTGTTTTTT
TRBV9	TRBJ1-2	-	13	few	CASSPDIYYGYTF	TGTGCCAGCAGCCCGGACATTTACTATGGCTACACCTTC
TRBV5-1	TRBJ2-7	TRBD1	15	few	CASSWGQGVSYEQYF	TGCGCCAGCAGCTGGGGACAGGGAGTATCCTACGAGCAGTACTTC
TRBV6-4	TRBJ1-1	TRBD1	14	-	CASRTRTGSTEAFF	TGTGCCAGCAGGACCCGGACAGGGAGCACTGAAGCTTTCTTT
TRBV2	TRBJ2-3	-	15	few	CASQLRREERDTQYF	TGTGCCAGCCAGCTCCGCAGGGAGGAACGGGATACGCAGTATTTT
TRBV5-6	TRBJ2-1	-	11	-	CASSSYNEQFF	TGTGCCAGCAGCTCATACAATGAGCAGTTCTTC
TRBV9	TRBJ2-2	TRBD2	17	-	CASSVLGLAGGSGELFF	TGTGCCAGCAGCGTCTTGGGACTAGCGGGGGGTTCCGGGGAGCTGTTTTTT